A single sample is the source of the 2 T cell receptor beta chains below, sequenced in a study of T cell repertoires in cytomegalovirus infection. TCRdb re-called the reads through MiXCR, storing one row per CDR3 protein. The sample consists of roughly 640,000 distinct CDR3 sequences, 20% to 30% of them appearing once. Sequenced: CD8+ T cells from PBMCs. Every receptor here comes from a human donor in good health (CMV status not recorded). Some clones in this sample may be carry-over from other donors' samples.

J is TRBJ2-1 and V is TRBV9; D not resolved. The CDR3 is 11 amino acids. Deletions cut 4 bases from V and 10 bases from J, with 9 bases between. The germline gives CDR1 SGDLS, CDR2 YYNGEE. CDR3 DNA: TGTGCCAGCAGCAAGACCGCGGAGCAGTTCTTC. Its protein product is CASSKTAEQFF.

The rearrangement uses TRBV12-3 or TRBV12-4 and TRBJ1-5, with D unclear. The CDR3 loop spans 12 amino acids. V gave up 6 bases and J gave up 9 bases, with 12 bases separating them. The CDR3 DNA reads TGTGCCAGCAGCCATCCCCGGAGGCCCCAGCATTTT. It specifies CASSHPRRPQHF.